The 13 T cell receptor beta chains given below trace back to one sample, sequenced in a study of blood T cell repertoires in COVID-19. The protocol was immunoSEQ multiplex PCR, while the TCRdb copy is restricted to in-frame clones and leaves out a portion. The sample contains about 80,000 clones, around four fifths of which appear only once. The sample consisted of peripheral blood. These receptors were obtained from a human donor in a cohort sampled during active COVID-19.

V is TRBV5-4 and J is TRBJ1-2; D perhaps matches TRBD1 (5 bases). Germline-derived CDR1 and CDR2 are SGHNT and YYREEE (reference sequence). V shed 4 bases and J shed 7 bases, with 14 bases lying between them. CDR3 size: 13 residues. The CDR3 loop reads CASSPDKGLGYTF. The DNA of the CDR3 is TGTGCCAGCAGCCCGGACAAGGGGCTTGGCTACACCTTC.

V gene TRBV3-1 (or the pseudogene TRBV3-2) combines with J gene TRBJ2-2; D unclear. The ends were cut back, 0 bases at V and 5 bases at J, with 7 bases in the middle. The CDR3 runs 14 residues. Germline values: CDR1 LGHDT, CDR2 YNNKEL (reference sequence). The CDR3 loop is CASSQDPQTGELFF. In DNA, the CDR3 is TGTGCCAGCAGCCAAGATCCCCAAACCGGGGAGCTGTTTTTT.

The rearrangement uses TRBV14 and TRBJ2-3; TRBD2 matches at 7 bases. Germline lookup yields CDR1 SGHDN and CDR2 FVKESK. The CDR3 consists of 14 residues. V lost 1 base, J lost 3 bases, and 1 base stayed unmatched. This chain's CDR3 is CASSQVGGTDTQYF. CDR3 coding DNA: TGTGCCAGCAGCCAAGTCGGGGGGACAGATACGCAGTATTTT.

The chain links TRBV5-4 to TRBJ2-7; D possibly corresponds to TRBD2 (7 bases). The CDR3 loop spans 14 amino acids. Germline V gene lookup returns CDR1 SGHNT and CDR2 YYREEE (reference sequence). Trimming took off 2 bases at V and 5 bases at J, with 14 bases between the two ends. CDR3 coding DNA: TGTGCCAGCAGCTTAGGGGGGGCGGAAAACGAGCAGTACTTC. Translating gives CASSLGGAENEQYF.

The chain employs TRBV27 and TRBJ2-2; tentative D call: TRBD1 (5 bases). This CDR3 has 16 amino acids. Germline loops: CDR1 MNHEY, CDR2 SMNVEV (reference sequence). V lost 6 bases, J lost 4 bases, and 18 bases lay in between. The CDR3 region is CASSIGRQFFTGELFF. The CDR3 nucleotides are TGTGCCAGCAGCATTGGGCGACAGTTCTTCACCGGGGAGCTGTTTTTT.

The gene calls are TRBV19 and TRBJ1-4; perhaps TRBD1 as D (6 bases). V was clipped by 7 bases and J by 6 bases, with 18 bases between them. The CDR3 has 15 amino acids. CDR1 is LNHDA, CDR2 SQIVND, per germline (reference sequence). The CDR3 spells CASNGQTGRDEKLFF. CDR3 nucleotide sequence: TGTGCCAGTAACGGACAGACCGGTAGGGATGAAAAACTGTTTTTT. Combining the CDR3 with reference TRBV19 and TRBJ1-4 gives the whole variable domain DGGITQSPKYLFRKEGQNVTLSCEQNLNHDAMYWYRQDPGQGLRLIYYSQIVNDFQKGDIAEGYSVSREKKESFPLTVTSAQKNPTAFYLCASNGQTGRDEKLFFGSGTQLSVL.

CDR3 protein: CASSHPGGGTYNEQFF. CDR3 nucleotide sequence: TGCGCCAGCAGCCATCCCGGGGGGGGCACCTACAATGAGCAGTTCTTC. This chain connects TRBV4-1 to TRBJ2-1; 8 nucleotides align to TRBD2. V lost 3 bases, J lost 2 bases, and 6 bases stayed unmatched. The germline V gene has CDR1 MGHRA and CDR2 YSYEKL. The CDR3 extends over 16 amino acids.

The chain uses TRBV4-2 and TRBJ1-1, with 8 nucleotides matching TRBD1. This CDR3 region has 14 residues. Germline V gives CDR1 LGHNA, CDR2 YNFKEQ. V dropped 1 base and J dropped 5; count of bases not matched to a gene: 3. CDR3 loop: CASSQVQGGTEAFF. The DNA for the CDR3 is TGTGCCAGCAGCCAAGTACAGGGGGGGACTGAAGCTTTCTTT.

The chain employs TRBV19 and TRBJ2-5; maybe TRBD2 (7 bases). From germline, CDR1 is LNHDA and CDR2 SQIVND (reference sequence). The CDR3 extends over 14 amino acids. The V gene lost 2 bases and the J gene lost 5 bases, with 12 bases spanning the gap. CDR3 DNA sequence: TGTGCCAGTAGTATAACAGGGAGGGGGGAGACCCAGTACTTC. It is translated as CASSITGRGETQYF.

The V gene is TRBV5-1, the J gene TRBJ2-1, with D possibly TRBD2 on 6 matching bases. Looked up from germline, CDR1 is SGHRS and CDR2 is YFSETQ. The CDR3 is 14 amino acids. The V gene lost 2 bases and the J gene lost 8 bases, with 14 bases spanning the gap. CDR3 loop: CASSFGGRSDEQFF. Written as DNA, the CDR3 is TGCGCCAGCAGCTTCGGGGGAAGGAGTGATGAGCAGTTCTTC.

Regarding this clone: A junction boundary mismatches the germline segment, possibly from a read error. V usage is TRBV13 and J usage is TRBJ1-2; a weak D match, TRBD1 (5 bases). The germline V gene encodes CDR1 PRHDT and CDR2 FYEKMQ (reference sequence). The CDR3 consists of 13 residues. Here the CDR3 reads CASSLGGAFPLFF. The DNA for the CDR3 is TGTGCCAGCAGCTTAGGAGGGGCCTTCCCCTTATTCTTC.

The rearrangement joins TRBV3-1 (or the pseudogene TRBV3-2) to TRBJ2-1; D remains unclear. Per the germline V gene, CDR1 is LGHDT and CDR2 is YNNKEL (reference sequence). The CDR3 extends over 15 amino acids. Trimming left V 4 bases short and J 8 bases short, with 18 bases between. The CDR3 region is CASSPVNGVPHEQFF. CDR3 nucleotide sequence: TGTGCCAGCAGCCCGGTCAACGGTGTCCCGCATGAGCAGTTCTTC.

The J gene is TRBJ1-2, the V gene TRBV18; perhaps TRBD1 as D (5 bases). The CDR3 has 14 residues. Germline V gene data show CDR1 as KGHSH and CDR2 as LQKENI. V was pared by 3 bases and J by 3 bases, with 11 bases between. The CDR3 DNA is TGTGCCAGCTCACCGTCCAAAGGGGACTATGGCTACACCTTC. Translation gives CASSPSKGDYGYTF.